The 25 T cell receptor beta chains below come from one sample, sequenced in a study of cytomegalovirus exposure and HLA in healthy donors. Using immunoSEQ multiplex PCR, the repertoire was profiled, and TCRdb retains in-frame clones only, with some absent. The sample has around 60,000 clones; roughly 90% are singletons. The sequenced material came from PBMCs. The origin of the receptors is a man younger than 35 in good health and CMV-seronegative.

The chain employs TRBV27 and TRBJ2-2; 7 nucleotides agree with TRBD1. This CDR3 comprises 14 residues. Per the germline V gene, CDR1 is MNHEY and CDR2 is SMNVEV (reference sequence). V lost 8 bases to trimming and J lost 4 bases; unmatched junction nucleotides: 7. CDR3 coding DNA: TGTGCCAGCCGCAACAGGGGCGCCACCGGGGAGCTGTTTTTT. Amino acids: CASRNRGATGELFF.

In its sample, this clone was seen a few times. The chain has TRBV5-6 and TRBJ2-7; 7 bases map to TRBD1. Germline CDR1 and CDR2: SGHDT and YYEEEE. The V and J ends lost 4 bases and 2 bases, in that order; junction bases with no gene match: 6. The CDR3 has 14 residues. The CDR3 sequence is CASSRGQTTYEQYF. As DNA, the CDR3 is TGTGCCAGCAGCCGGGGACAGACAACCTACGAGCAGTACTTC.

This chain connects TRBV19 to TRBJ2-5; 14 positions match TRBD2. The J segment lost 5 bases and the V segment lost 5 bases, leaving 10 bases of the junction unmatched. This CDR3 region has 17 residues. The germline V gene has CDR1 LNHDA and CDR2 SQIVND (reference sequence). The CDR3 region is CASSLGTSGSNRETQYF. The CDR3 region has the DNA TGTGCCAGTAGTCTTGGGACTAGCGGGAGCAATCGGGAGACCCAGTACTTC. Complete variable domain (other parts from reference TRBV19 and TRBJ2-5): DGGITQSPKYLFRKEGQNVTLSCEQNLNHDAMYWYRQDPGQGLRLIYYSQIVNDFQKGDIAEGYSVSREKKESFPLTVTSAQKNPTAFYLCASSLGTSGSNRETQYFGPGTRLLVL.

This clone was seen once. J is TRBJ2-1 and V is TRBV5-4, with 8 bases that match TRBD2. Germline V gives CDR1 SGHNT, CDR2 YYREEE (reference sequence). With 0 bases clipped from V and 3 bases from J, the junction kept 2 bases outside the gene matches. The CDR3 runs 15 residues. CDR3 region: CASSLAGRVYNEQFF. Written as DNA, the CDR3 is TGTGCCAGCAGCTTGGCCGGGAGGGTCTACAATGAGCAGTTCTTC.

This clone was observed a handful of times. The chain is built from TRBV28 and TRBJ2-5; 13 bases are shared with TRBD2. Germline CDR1 is MDHEN and CDR2 is SYDVKM. V shed 6 bases and J 2 bases; nucleotides not matched to a gene: 9. The CDR3 loop spans 17 amino acids. CDR3 sequence: CASSTLGLAGVQETQYF. DNA of the CDR3: TGTGCCAGCAGCACCCTTGGACTAGCGGGAGTACAAGAGACCCAGTACTTC.

The gene calls are TRBV6-1 and TRBJ1-1; D is unresolved. The CDR3 totals 15 residues. V gave up 4 bases and J gave up 0 bases, with 12 bases separating them. CDR1 is MNHNS, CDR2 SASEGT, per germline. The CDR3 protein is CASSAYSSMNTEAFF. As DNA, the CDR3 is TGTGCCAGCAGTGCTTACTCTTCCATGAACACTGAAGCTTTCTTT.

The V and J genes are TRBV7-2 and TRBJ2-6; the D gene is possibly TRBD1 (5 bases). In germline, CDR1 is SGHTA, CDR2 FQGNSA. Deletions cut 4 bases from V and 0 bases from J, with 7 bases between. CDR3 length: 15 amino acids. The CDR3 DNA reads TGTGCCAGCAGCTCCGACAGCTCTGGGGCCAACGTCCTGACTTTC. Its translation is CASSSDSSGANVLTF.

This chain links TRBV18 with TRBJ2-6; 10 positions agree with TRBD1. The trim removed 0 bases at V and 2 bases at J, leaving 13 bases unmatched. This CDR3 has 21 amino acids. Germline V gives CDR1 KGHSH, CDR2 LQKENI. The CDR3 loop is CASSPPLFPGTGVPGANVLTF. In DNA form, the CDR3 reads TGTGCCAGCTCACCACCATTGTTCCCCGGGACAGGGGTTCCTGGGGCCAACGTCCTGACTTTC. The whole variable domain, remainder taken from reference TRBV18 and TRBJ2-6, is NAGVMQNPRHLVRRRGQEARLRCSPMKGHSHVYWYRQLPEEGLKFMVYLQKENIIDESGMPKERFSAEFPKEGPSILRIQQVVRGDSAAYFCASSPPLFPGTGVPGANVLTFGAGSRLTVL.

This chain joins TRBV7-8 and TRBJ2-3; D gene ambiguous. Germline assignment: CDR1 SGHVS and CDR2 FQNEAQ. The ends were cut back, 1 base at V and 2 bases at J, with 10 bases in the middle. The CDR3 loop spans 15 amino acids. The CDR3 protein is CASSLGISFTDTQYF. The CDR3 DNA reads as TGTGCCAGCAGCTTAGGGATTAGCTTCACAGATACGCAGTATTTT.

CDR3: CASSLAGGRAYNEQFF. CDR3 bases: TGTGCCAGCAGCTTAGCGGGCGGGAGGGCCTACAATGAGCAGTTCTTC. The chain employs TRBV7-2 and TRBJ2-1, with 9 bases lining up with TRBD2. There are 16 residues in the CDR3. Per germline, CDR1 SGHTA and CDR2 FQGNSA. The ends lost 0 bases at V and 2 bases at J; junction bases unmatched: 2.

V usage is TRBV28 and J usage is TRBJ2-5; D is unresolved. This CDR3 has 14 amino acids. Germline-derived CDR1 and CDR2 are MDHEN and SYDVKM. The ends were cut back, 6 bases at V and 5 bases at J, with 16 bases in the middle. CDR3 protein: CASRDRRLVETQYF. For the CDR3, the DNA is TGTGCCAGCAGGGATCGGCGGCTGGTGGAGACCCAGTACTTC.

The chain has TRBV4-1 and TRBJ1-1; D unresolved. V lost 0 bases, J lost 2 bases, and 10 bases lay in between. The CDR3 sequence is 15 residues long. Germline loops: CDR1 MGHRA, CDR2 YSYEKL. CDR3 sequence (DNA): TGCGCCAGCAGCCAAGACCGAGCACCTAACACTGAAGCTTTCTTT. Its translation: CASSQDRAPNTEAFF.

V usage is TRBV10-3 and J usage is TRBJ2-1; TRBD1 is a possible D gene (5 bases). V gave up 2 bases and J gave up 2 bases, with 10 bases separating them. CDR1 and CDR2 from the germline V gene are ENHRY and SYGVKD. The CDR3 extends over 15 amino acids. CDR3 nucleotide sequence: TGTGCCATCAGTGAGGGGTCAGGGCCCTACAATGAGCAGTTCTTC. This translates into CAISEGSGPYNEQFF.

To note about this clone: This sample also contains other DNA sequences that code for the same CDR3. This chain joins TRBV9 and TRBJ2-5, with D unresolved. The CDR3 contains 14 residues. Trimming removed 0 bases at V and 0 bases at J, with 6 bases between. Germline CDR1 reads SGDLS; CDR2 reads YYNGEE. As DNA, the CDR3 is TGTGCCAGCAGCGTAGTGGCAGACCAAGAGACCCAGTACTTC. It codes for CASSVVADQETQYF. Filled out from reference TRBV9 and TRBJ2-5, the complete variable domain reads DSGVTQTPKHLITATGQRVTLRCSPRSGDLSVYWYQQSLDQGLQFLIQYYNGEERAKGNILERFSAQQFPDLHSELNLSSLELGDSALYFCASSVVADQETQYFGPGTRLLVL.

The chain joins TRBV11-2 to TRBJ1-2; D may be TRBD1 (6 bases). Germline V gene lookup returns CDR1 SGHAT and CDR2 FQNNGV. CDR3 length: 17 amino acids. Between the trimmed V and J ends, which lost 3 bases and 4 bases, there was a span of 21 bases. The CDR3 region is CASSFARSRGKPYGYTF. The CDR3 DNA is TGTGCCAGCAGCTTCGCGCGATCTAGGGGGAAACCCTATGGCTACACCTTC.

The chain recombines TRBV29-1 with TRBJ2-2; 12 nucleotides agree with TRBD2. Germline V gene data show CDR1 as SQVTM and CDR2 as ANQGSEA. The CDR3 loop spans 16 amino acids. V shed 5 bases and J 6 bases; nucleotides not matched to a gene: 10. The CDR3 region is CSVQSWTSGTSGELFF. For the CDR3, the DNA is TGCAGCGTTCAATCTTGGACTAGCGGGACCTCCGGGGAGCTGTTTTTT.

The table lists this clone with a few counts. This rearrangement joins TRBV6-5 to TRBJ2-7; 8 bases map to TRBD1. The CDR3 has 14 amino acids. Germline V gives CDR1 MNHEY, CDR2 SVGAGI. Losses at the gene ends were 6 bases for V and 6 bases for J; bases not matched to a gene: 10. Here the CDR3 reads CASSGQGWLAEQYF. The CDR3 DNA sequence: TGTGCCAGCAGCGGACAGGGTTGGTTGGCCGAGCAGTACTTC.

This sequence joins TRBV2 and TRBJ2-7; TRBD2 is a possible D gene (5 bases). The V and J ends lost 10 bases and 1 base respectively, with 17 bases between them. Germline CDR1 SNHLY, CDR2 FYNNEI. The CDR3 is 14 amino acids. CDR3 protein: CATGMDQSSYEQYF. The CDR3 nucleotides read TGTGCCACCGGGATGGACCAATCATCCTACGAGCAGTACTTC. The full variable domain, in which reference TRBV2 and TRBJ2-7 provide the parts outside the CDR3, is EPEVTQTPSHQVTQMGQEVILRCVPISNHLYFYWYRQILGQKVEFLVSFYNNEISEKSEIFDDQFSVERPDGSNFTLKIRSTKLEDSAMYFCATGMDQSSYEQYFGPGTRLTVT.

This clone showed up just once. The chain carries TRBV2 and TRBJ1-1; a weak D match, TRBD1 (5 bases). The CDR3 spans 14 residues. V lost 4 bases to trimming and J lost 4 bases, with 13 bases between them. The germline V gene encodes CDR1 SNHLY and CDR2 FYNNEI. Here the CDR3 reads CASSVKGWSTEAFF. DNA for the CDR3: TGTGCCAGCAGTGTCAAGGGGTGGAGCACTGAAGCTTTCTTT. The entire variable domain, with the rest obtained from reference TRBV2 and TRBJ1-1, is as follows: EPEVTQTPSHQVTQMGQEVILRCVPISNHLYFYWYRQILGQKVEFLVSFYNNEISEKSEIFDDQFSVERPDGSNFTLKIRSTKLEDSAMYFCASSVKGWSTEAFFGQGTRLTVV.

The chain couples TRBV5-1 to TRBJ2-1; perhaps TRBD1 as D (6 bases). Trimming removed 2 bases at V and 8 bases at J, with 17 bases between. CDR3 length equals 15 residues. Looked up from germline, CDR1 is SGHRS and CDR2 is YFSETQ. The chain's CDR3 is CASSFVGQGLDEQFF. The CDR3 DNA is TGCGCCAGCAGCTTCGTCGGGCAGGGGTTGGATGAGCAGTTCTTC.

The rearrangement joins TRBV2 to TRBJ2-7; a weak D match, TRBD1 (6 bases). The germline gives CDR1 SNHLY, CDR2 FYNNEI. Trimming left V 3 bases short and J 3 bases short, with 12 bases between. The CDR3 is 14 residues long. The CDR3 protein is CASSDSQGNYEQYF. The CDR3 bases are TGTGCCAGCAGTGATTCACAGGGAAACTACGAGCAGTACTTC. Using reference TRBV2 and TRBJ2-7 for the parts outside the CDR3, the full variable domain is EPEVTQTPSHQVTQMGQEVILRCVPISNHLYFYWYRQILGQKVEFLVSFYNNEISEKSEIFDDQFSVERPDGSNFTLKIRSTKLEDSAMYFCASSDSQGNYEQYFGPGTRLTVT.

V usage is TRBV5-1 and J usage is TRBJ2-1; 12 bases agree with TRBD2. Germline values: CDR1 SGHRS, CDR2 YFSETQ. J lost 4 bases, V lost 4 bases, and 6 bases had no gene match. This CDR3 is 16 amino acids long. The CDR3 is CASSPPTSGGYNEQFF. The CDR3 DNA reads as TGCGCCAGCAGCCCGCCGACTAGCGGGGGATACAATGAGCAGTTCTTC.

The chain uses TRBV15 and TRBJ2-7, with D maybe TRBD1 (6 bases). Germline lookup yields CDR1 LNHNV and CDR2 YYDKDF (reference sequence). Trimming removed 0 bases at V and 6 bases at J, with 12 bases between. The CDR3 is 14 amino acids. For the CDR3, the DNA is TGTGCCACCAGCAGAGATTTAGGGGGTCGCGAGCAGTACTTC. It translates to CATSRDLGGREQYF.

This sequence joins TRBV6-5 and TRBJ1-2; 8 bases match TRBD1. The germline V gene has CDR1 MNHEY and CDR2 SVGAGI. V lost 0 bases to trimming and J lost 6 bases; unmatched junction nucleotides: 3. The CDR3 totals 14 residues. The CDR3, as DNA: TGTGCCAGCAGTTACTCCCGACAGGGGCATGGCTACACCTTC. Translation gives CASSYSRQGHGYTF.

The V and J genes are TRBV19 and TRBJ2-1, with a tentative D call TRBD1 (6 bases). The germline CDR1 and CDR2 sequences are LNHDA and SQIVND (reference sequence). Trimming cost V 5 bases and J 10 bases, with 18 bases left between them. The CDR3 is 14 residues long. This CDR3 reads CASSSELGAREQFF. CDR3 DNA sequence: TGTGCCAGTAGTTCGGAGTTGGGGGCTAGGGAGCAGTTCTTC.